What follows is one T cell receptor (beta chain) and its context. Its antigen is not yet known. Per-nucleotide qualities are absent, and no much larger clonotype sits a single base away. From the cysteine through the phenylalanine, the CDR3 covers 12 amino acids. This entry keeps only the CDR3 DNA: 36 bases, framed from base 1. In the germline V gene, CDR1 corresponds to MNHEY and CDR2 to SVGAGI. V loses 8 bases of germline sequence and J loses 6 bases, and the interval between the two ends is 8 bases. Checkpoint therapy began 14 to 28 days after autologous transplant, with ipilimumab given at 1 mg/kg intravenously on day 1 of selected weeks. The nivolumab dose was 3 mg/kg intravenously, delivered on day 1 of weeks 1, 4, 7, 10, and every two weeks through week 26. This was a Phase Ib clinical trial that tested ipilimumab plus nivolumab, given as combined checkpoint inhibition, for consolidation following autologous stem cell transplantation.

This record belongs to a study of ipilimumab plus nivolumab after autologous stem cell transplantation (dated by TCRdb to about 2021). In the study overall: Trial patients received a median of 5 ipilimumab doses and 8 nivolumab doses. The intent-to-treat population of the trial was made up of 30 to 40 patients. Patients with high-risk diffuse large B cell lymphoma, mature T cell lymphoma, or multiple myeloma undergoing autologous transplant were enrolled in the trial. Patients in the myeloma cohort were either high-risk and transplant-naive or had relapsed within 3 years of a first autologous transplant. Broader findings and caveats from the paper: The authors concluded that, as post-transplant consolidation, combined checkpoint inhibition appeared tolerable. The authors stated that profiles of the T cell receptor repertoire, regulatory T cell phenotype and gut microbiota provided a biologic rationale for studying this approach further.

The method was the immunoSEQ multiplex PCR assay. TCRdb carries this immuneACCESS record with in-frame sequences only. Its versions omit some clonotypes, under half of them owing to an unresolved V gene in the studies checked, with the rest unexplained. The sample profile shows approximately 5,300 clones; around 71% of them were found once. Clones ranked in the top ten supply about 28% of the sample. The TCR comes from a male donor with multiple myeloma. The source was PBMCs, collected in a trial of ipilimumab plus nivolumab as post-transplant consolidation. The rearranged segments are TRBV6-5 and TRBJ1-6; no D gene is confidently identified. Here is the DNA: TGTGCCAGCTCAAACCTTAATTCACCCCTCCACTTT. It codes for CASSNLNSPLHF.